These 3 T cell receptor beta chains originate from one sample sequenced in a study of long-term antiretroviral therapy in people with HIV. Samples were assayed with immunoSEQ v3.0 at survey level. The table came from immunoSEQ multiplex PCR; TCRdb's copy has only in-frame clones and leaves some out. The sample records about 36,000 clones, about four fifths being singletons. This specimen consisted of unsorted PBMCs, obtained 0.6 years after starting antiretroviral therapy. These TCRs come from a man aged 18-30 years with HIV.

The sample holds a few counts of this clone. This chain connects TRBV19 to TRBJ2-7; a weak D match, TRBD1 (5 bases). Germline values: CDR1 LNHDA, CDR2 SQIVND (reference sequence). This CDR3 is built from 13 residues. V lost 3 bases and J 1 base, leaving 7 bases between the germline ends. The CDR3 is CASSMGQSYEQYF. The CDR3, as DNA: TGTGCCAGTAGTATGGGGCAGTCCTACGAGCAGTACTTC.

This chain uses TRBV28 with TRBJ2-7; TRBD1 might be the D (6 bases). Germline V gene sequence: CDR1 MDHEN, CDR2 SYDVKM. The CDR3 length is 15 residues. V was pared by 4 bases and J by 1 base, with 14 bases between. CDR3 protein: CASSYPQGASYEQYF. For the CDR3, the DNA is TGTGCCAGCAGTTACCCACAGGGTGCTTCCTACGAGCAGTACTTC.

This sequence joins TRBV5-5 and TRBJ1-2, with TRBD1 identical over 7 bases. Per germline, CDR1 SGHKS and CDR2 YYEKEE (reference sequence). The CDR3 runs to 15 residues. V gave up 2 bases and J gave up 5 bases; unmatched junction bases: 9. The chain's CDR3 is CASSFQGGKDYGYTF. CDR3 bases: TGTGCCAGCAGCTTTCAAGGGGGCAAGGATTATGGCTACACCTTC.